The clone carrying this T cell receptor beta chain was found many times. The antigen is not known. CDR1 is MNHEY and CDR2 is SMNVEV in the germline V gene (reference sequence). V shed 1 base and J shed 6 bases, with 12 bases lying between them. The CDR3 totals 15 residues. The data originate from a study of CD8 T cells in ankylosing spondylitis. Library preparation for TCR beta used quantitative 5'-RACE with molecular barcodes. TCRdb re-called the 5' RACE reads through MiXCR, storing one row per CDR3 protein. The repertoire holds roughly 150,000 distinct CDR3 sequences, with around a tenth as singletons. Study observations and caveats: About 8 highly homologous variants made up a TCR beta motif that seemed to typify ankylosing spondylitis blood.

The TCR sequence derives from a female donor with ankylosing spondylitis or in good health (not recorded which). The chain has TRBV27 and TRBJ1-4; the D gene is possibly TRBD1 (6 bases). The source material was blood, either unsorted or a sorted T cell fraction (not recorded which). The CDR3, as DNA: TGTGCCAGCAGTTTATTTTCCAGGGGAGATGAAAAACTGTTTTTT. Protein sequence: CASSLFSRGDEKLFF.